This TCR beta chain was identified in a study of response to subunit inactivated influenza vaccine (dated by TCRdb to 2017 to 2018). A note on the overall study: To follow how T cells responded to a trivalent subunit inactivated influenza vaccine, the researchers relied on deep quantitative profiling of the T cell receptor repertoire.

The paper as a whole reports these results and caveats: The authors proposed that each seasonal influenza vaccination may bring in only a limited number of new T cells.

A word on this clonotype: This clone's antigen is unknown. Base qualities are not at hand, and no much larger clone is one base apart.

The library was obtained by RT-PCR. The sequencing machine was an Illumina HiSeq 2500. TCRdb itself trimmed the public reads at Q25 with fastp, ran MiXCR and retained productive beta chains. Rows matching on CDR3 protein sequence are summarized as one entry with the most common DNA and genes. The sample data list about half a million distinct CDR3 sequences, and 6.5% to 8% of these were observed just once. The ten largest clones capture 13% of the sample. Its CDR3 holds 14 amino acids, cysteine through phenylalanine. The retained sequence is limited to the CDR3, 42 bases, with the frame set at the first base. Trimming takes 2 bases from V and 6 bases from J, and the germline ends sit 14 bases apart. The germline V gene encodes CDR1 SEHNR and CDR2 FQNEAQ (reference sequence).

The sequences come from PBMCs from blood, collected about 24 months after vaccination. The sequence was collected from a man between 50 and 69 years old who received an inactivated influenza vaccine. Donor details come from another sample of the same person, matched by shared clones. The rearrangement combines TRBV7-9 with TRBJ2-7, with the D gene too uncertain to name. The DNA reads as follows: TGTGCCAGCAGCTTAACCCCAGCCGATGGCGAGCAGTACTTC. It translates to CASSLTPADGEQYF.